The source of this TCR beta chain is a study of blood T cell repertoires in COVID-19 (dated by TCRdb to about 2020). Notes on the research overall: Samples covering the acute and convalescent phases of COVID-19 were provided by collaborators in the United States, Italy and Spain. A freely available public database, intended as a resource for researchers studying the immune response to SARS-CoV-2, is where the repertoires were released. The material from the prospective study consisted of cDNA or gDNA derived from T cells, B-cell-depleted T cells, or PBMCs. Deeply sampled blood TCRbeta repertoires from subjects exposed to, actively infected with, or recovered from COVID-19 were included in the dataset. The sample metadata nearly always contained a de-identified subject ID, COVID-19 status, age in years and sex. The samples were drawn from the first 160 participants of the ongoing ImmuneRACE study and from over a thousand subjects provided by 6 global collaborators. HLA class I and class II types, where available, came from metadata supplied by the sample provider rather than from assay-based typing.

TCRbeta CDR3 regions were amplified from genomic DNA by means of the immunoSEQ Assay, a bias-controlled multiplex PCR. Per the authors' processing: Within the assay, amplification of reference gene primers was used to estimate how many nucleated cells each sample contained. To quantify the absolute abundance of each unique TCRbeta CDR3 rearrangement, sequence reads were collapsed and filtered. Productive Simpson clonality was computed per sample as the square root of Simpson's diversity index over productive rearrangements. Entries here come from immuneACCESS through TCRdb and include only in-frame sequences with V and J called. Some clones fail to appear in such tables; in the studies checked, an unresolved V gene covers under half of the shortfall, and the cause of the remainder is unknown. V, J and clone size derive from that table, while D and trimming were established from the DNA sequence. The sample data list about 50,000 clones, and roughly nine tenths of these were observed just once. The ten biggest clones cover over 2% of the sample.

The trim is 6 bases for V and 7 bases for J, with a gap of 19 bases between the germline ends. The CDR3, from cysteine to phenylalanine, totals 14 residues. The only DNA kept is the CDR3, 42 bases in frame from the first base. According to the germline V gene, CDR1 reads SNHLY and CDR2 reads FYNNEI. What the authors observed across the whole study: Clinical and demographic metadata were provided uncurated, with the amount varying by source and participant.

Whole blood was collected in K2EDTA tubes by collaborating institutions according to the institutions' own protocols. For TCRbeta analysis, collaborators shipped samples in one of three forms: frozen whole blood, isolated PBMCs, or DNA extracted from either of those sample types. A remark on this clone: Its antigen target is currently unknown. No much larger clonotype is one base removed from it; base qualities were not supplied.

The chain is assembled from TRBV2 and TRBJ2-7; tentative D gene TRBD2, with 6 bases matching. This clonotype was obtained from a human donor in a cohort sampled during active COVID-19. What was sequenced was peripheral blood. At the DNA level, the sequence is TGTGCCAGCAGCGCCACCGGGGGAGCCGGGGAGCAGTACTTC. The encoded protein is CASSATGGAGEQYF.